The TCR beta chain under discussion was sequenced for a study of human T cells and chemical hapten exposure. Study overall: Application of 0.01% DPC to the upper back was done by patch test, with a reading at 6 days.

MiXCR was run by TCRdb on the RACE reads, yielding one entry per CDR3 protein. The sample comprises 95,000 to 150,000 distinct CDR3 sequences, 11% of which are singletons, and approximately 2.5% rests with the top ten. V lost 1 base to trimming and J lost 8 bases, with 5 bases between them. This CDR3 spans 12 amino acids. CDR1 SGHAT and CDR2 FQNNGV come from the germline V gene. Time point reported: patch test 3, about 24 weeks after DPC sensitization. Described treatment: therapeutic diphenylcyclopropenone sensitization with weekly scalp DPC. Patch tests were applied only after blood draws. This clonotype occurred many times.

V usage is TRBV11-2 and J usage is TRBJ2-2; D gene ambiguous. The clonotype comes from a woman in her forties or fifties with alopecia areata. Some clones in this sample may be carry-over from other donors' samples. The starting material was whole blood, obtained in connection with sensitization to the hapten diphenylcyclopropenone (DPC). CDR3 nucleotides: TGTGCCAGCAGCTTAGGAAATGGGGAGCTGTTTTTT. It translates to CASSLGNGELFF.